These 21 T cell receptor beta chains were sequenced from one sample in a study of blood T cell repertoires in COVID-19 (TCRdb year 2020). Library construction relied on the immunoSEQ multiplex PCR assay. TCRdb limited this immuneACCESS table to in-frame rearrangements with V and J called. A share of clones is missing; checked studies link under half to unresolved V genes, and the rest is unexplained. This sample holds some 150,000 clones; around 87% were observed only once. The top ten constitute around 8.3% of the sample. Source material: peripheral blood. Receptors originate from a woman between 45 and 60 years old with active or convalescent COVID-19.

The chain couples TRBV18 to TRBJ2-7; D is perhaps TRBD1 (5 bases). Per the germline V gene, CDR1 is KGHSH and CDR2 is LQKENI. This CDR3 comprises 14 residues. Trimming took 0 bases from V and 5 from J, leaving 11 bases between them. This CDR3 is CASSPPGRVDEQYF. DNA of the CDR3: TGTGCCAGCTCACCACCGGGCAGGGTCGACGAGCAGTACTTC.

CDR3 sequence: CSVEVPGQGHYEQYF. The CDR3 coding sequence is TGCAGCGTTGAAGTCCCCGGACAGGGCCACTACGAGCAGTACTTC. The J gene is TRBJ2-7, the V gene TRBV29-1; 8 nucleotides agree with TRBD1. Germline V gene lookup returns CDR1 SQVTM and CDR2 ANQGSEA. V lost 1 base, J lost 3 bases, and 8 bases stayed unmatched. The CDR3 is 15 amino acids.

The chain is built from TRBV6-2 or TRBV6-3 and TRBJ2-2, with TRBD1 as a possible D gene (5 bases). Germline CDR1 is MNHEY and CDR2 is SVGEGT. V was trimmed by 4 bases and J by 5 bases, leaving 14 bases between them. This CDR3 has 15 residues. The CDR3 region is CASSFSPQGTGELFF. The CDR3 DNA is TGTGCCAGCAGTTTCTCCCCTCAGGGTACCGGGGAGCTGTTTTTT.

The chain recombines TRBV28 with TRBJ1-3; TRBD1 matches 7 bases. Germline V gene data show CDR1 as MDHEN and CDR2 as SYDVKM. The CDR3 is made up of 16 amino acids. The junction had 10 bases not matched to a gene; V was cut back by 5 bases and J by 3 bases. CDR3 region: CASSMGQILRGNTIYF. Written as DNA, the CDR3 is TGTGCCAGCAGTATGGGACAGATCTTACGTGGAAACACCATATATTTT.

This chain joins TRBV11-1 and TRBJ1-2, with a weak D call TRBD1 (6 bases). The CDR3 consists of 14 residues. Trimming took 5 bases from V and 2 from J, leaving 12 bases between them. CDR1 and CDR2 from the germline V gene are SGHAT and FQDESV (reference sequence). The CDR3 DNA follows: TGTGCCAGCAGCCGCAGGGGTCTCAACTATGGCTACACCTTC. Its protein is CASSRRGLNYGYTF.

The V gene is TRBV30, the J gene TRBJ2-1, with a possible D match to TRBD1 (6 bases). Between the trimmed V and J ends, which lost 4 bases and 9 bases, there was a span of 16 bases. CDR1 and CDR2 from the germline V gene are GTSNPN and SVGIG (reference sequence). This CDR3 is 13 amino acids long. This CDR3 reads CAWTVLQGGEQFF. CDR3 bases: TGTGCCTGGACCGTACTACAGGGTGGTGAGCAGTTCTTC.

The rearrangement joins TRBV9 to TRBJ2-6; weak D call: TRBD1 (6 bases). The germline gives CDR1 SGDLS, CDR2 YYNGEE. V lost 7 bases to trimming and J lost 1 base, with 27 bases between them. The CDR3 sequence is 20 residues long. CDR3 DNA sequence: TGTGCCAGCGCGCCTTCCGGCGACGGGGTGGGGGCTTCTGGGGCCAACGTCCTGACTTTC. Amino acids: CASAPSGDGVGASGANVLTF.

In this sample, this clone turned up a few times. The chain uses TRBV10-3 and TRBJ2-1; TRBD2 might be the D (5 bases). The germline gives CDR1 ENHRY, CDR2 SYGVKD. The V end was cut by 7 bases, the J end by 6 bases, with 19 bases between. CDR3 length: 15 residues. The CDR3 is CAITRGGGSANEQFF. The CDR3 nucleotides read TGTGCCATCACCAGAGGAGGAGGATCGGCCAATGAGCAGTTCTTC.

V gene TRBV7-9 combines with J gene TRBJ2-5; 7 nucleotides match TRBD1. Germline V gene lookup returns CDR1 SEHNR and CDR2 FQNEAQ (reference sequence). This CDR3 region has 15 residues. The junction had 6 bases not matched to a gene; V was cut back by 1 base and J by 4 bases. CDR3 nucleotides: TGTGCCAGCAGCTTAGAACAGGGGTTCACAGAGACCCAGTACTTC. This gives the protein CASSLEQGFTETQYF.

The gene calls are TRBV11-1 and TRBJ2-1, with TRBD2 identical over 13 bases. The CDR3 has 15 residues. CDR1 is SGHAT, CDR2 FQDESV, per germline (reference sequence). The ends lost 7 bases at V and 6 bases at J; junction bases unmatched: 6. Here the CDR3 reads CASTLLAGGLNEQFF. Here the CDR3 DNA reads TGTGCCAGCACCCTACTAGCGGGGGGGCTCAATGAGCAGTTCTTC.

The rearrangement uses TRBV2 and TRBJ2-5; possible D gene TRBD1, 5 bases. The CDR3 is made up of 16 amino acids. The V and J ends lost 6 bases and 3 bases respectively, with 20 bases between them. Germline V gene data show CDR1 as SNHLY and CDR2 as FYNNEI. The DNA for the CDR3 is TGTGCCAGCAGGAAGACCACCGTTGGGGCCAAAGAGACCCAGTACTTC. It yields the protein CASRKTTVGAKETQYF.

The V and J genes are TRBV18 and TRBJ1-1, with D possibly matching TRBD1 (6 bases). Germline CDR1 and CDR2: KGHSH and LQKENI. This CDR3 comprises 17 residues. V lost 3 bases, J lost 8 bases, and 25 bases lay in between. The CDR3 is CASSPPQGRRKSDEAFF. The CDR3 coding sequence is TGTGCCAGCTCACCGCCACAGGGCCGTCGGAAAAGCGACGAAGCTTTCTTT.

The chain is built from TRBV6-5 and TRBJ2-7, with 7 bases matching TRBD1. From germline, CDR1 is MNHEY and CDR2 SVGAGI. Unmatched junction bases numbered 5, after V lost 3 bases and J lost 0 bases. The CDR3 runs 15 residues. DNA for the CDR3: TGTGCCAGCAGTTATAGGACAGGTCGCTCCTACGAGCAGTACTTC. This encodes CASSYRTGRSYEQYF.

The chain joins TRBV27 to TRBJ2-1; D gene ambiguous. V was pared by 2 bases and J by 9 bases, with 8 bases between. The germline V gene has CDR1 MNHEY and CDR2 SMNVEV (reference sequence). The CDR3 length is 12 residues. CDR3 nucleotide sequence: TGTGCCAGCAGTTTACTAGACGGTGAGCAGTTCTTC. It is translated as CASSLLDGEQFF.

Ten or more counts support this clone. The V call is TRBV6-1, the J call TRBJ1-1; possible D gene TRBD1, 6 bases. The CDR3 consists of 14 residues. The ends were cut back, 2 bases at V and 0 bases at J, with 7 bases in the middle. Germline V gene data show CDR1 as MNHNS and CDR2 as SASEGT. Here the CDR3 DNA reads TGTGCCAGCAGTGAACCAGGGGTGAACACTGAAGCTTTCTTT. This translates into CASSEPGVNTEAFF.

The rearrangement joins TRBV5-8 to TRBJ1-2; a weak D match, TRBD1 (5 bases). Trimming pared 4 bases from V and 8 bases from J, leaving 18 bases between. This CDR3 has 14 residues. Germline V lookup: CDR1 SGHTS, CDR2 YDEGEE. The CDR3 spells CASSRREVADGYTF. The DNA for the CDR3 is TGTGCCAGCAGCCGCAGGGAGGTGGCAGACGGCTACACCTTC. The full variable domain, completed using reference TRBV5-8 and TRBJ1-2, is EAGVTQSPTHLIKTRGQQATLRCSPISGHTSVYWYQQALGLGLQFLLWYDEGEERNRGNFPPRFSGRQFPNYSSELNVNALELEDSALYLCASSRREVADGYTFGSGTRLTVV.

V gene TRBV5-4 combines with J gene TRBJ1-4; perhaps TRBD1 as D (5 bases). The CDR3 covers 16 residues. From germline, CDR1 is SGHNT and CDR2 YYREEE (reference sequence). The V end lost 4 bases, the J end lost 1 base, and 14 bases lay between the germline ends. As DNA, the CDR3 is TGTGCCAGCAGCCCGGGGGGGGACGGAACTAATGAAAAACTGTTTTTT. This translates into CASSPGGDGTNEKLFF. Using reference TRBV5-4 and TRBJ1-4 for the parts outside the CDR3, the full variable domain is ETGVTQSPTHLIKTRGQQVTLRCSSQSGHNTVSWYQQALGQGPQFIFQYYREEENGRGNFPPRFSGLQFPNYSSELNVNALELDDSALYLCASSPGGDGTNEKLFFGSGTQLSVL.

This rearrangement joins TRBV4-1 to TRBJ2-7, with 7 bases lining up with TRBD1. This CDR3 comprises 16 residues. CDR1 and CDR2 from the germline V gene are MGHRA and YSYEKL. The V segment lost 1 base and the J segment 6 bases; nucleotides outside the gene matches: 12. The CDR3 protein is CASSQVARDSVIEQYF. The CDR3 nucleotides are TGCGCCAGCAGCCAAGTGGCCCGGGACAGCGTGATCGAGCAGTACTTC.

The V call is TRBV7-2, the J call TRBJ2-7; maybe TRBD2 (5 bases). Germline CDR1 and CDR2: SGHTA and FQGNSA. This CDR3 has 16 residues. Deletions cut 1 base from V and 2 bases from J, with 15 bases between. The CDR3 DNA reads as TGTGCCAGCAGCTTAGGGGGTCCAGCGGCCCCCTACGAGCAGTACTTC. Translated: CASSLGGPAAPYEQYF.

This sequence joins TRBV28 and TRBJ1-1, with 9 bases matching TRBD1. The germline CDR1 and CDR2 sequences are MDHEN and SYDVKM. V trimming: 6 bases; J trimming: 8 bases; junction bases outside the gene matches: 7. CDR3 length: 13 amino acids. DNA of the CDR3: TGTGCCAGCAGCGTAACAGGGGGCGTGGAAGCTTTCTTT. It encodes CASSVTGGVEAFF.

The CDR3 loop reads CASRGGPYEQYF. CDR3 nucleotides: TGTGCCAGTAGGGGGGGTCCCTACGAGCAGTACTTC. The chain recombines TRBV19 with TRBJ2-7, with a tentative D call TRBD2 (6 bases). CDR1 and CDR2 (germline): LNHDA, SQIVND (reference sequence). The length of the CDR3 is 12 residues. V lost 6 bases and J lost 2, with 8 bases in between.